These 24 T cell receptor beta chains were all obtained from the same sample, sequenced in a study of blood T cell repertoires in COVID-19. Clones were read by immunoSEQ multiplex PCR, and TCRdb kept only the in-frame ones, dropping some. Of roughly 200,000 clones in the sample, 80% were seen once. Sequencing used peripheral blood. These receptors all come from a woman aged 70-85 years with acute or convalescent COVID-19.

V and J are TRBV10-1 and TRBJ2-2; 9 nucleotides match TRBD2. V was clipped by 0 bases and J by 1 base; unmatched bases: 12. Germline V lookup: CDR1 WNHNN, CDR2 SYGVQD (reference sequence). CDR3 length: 20 residues. The CDR3 sequence: CASSESSSSGAILNTGELFF. The CDR3, as DNA: TGCGCCAGCAGTGAGTCGAGTTCTAGCGGGGCAATTCTGAACACCGGGGAGCTGTTTTTT.

This clone appeared once. The CDR3 DNA is TGTGCCAGCAGTTTATCGGGACAGCTCGGGGAGCTGTTTTTT. Translated: CASSLSGQLGELFF. The J gene is TRBJ2-2, the V gene TRBV28; 7 positions match TRBD1. The CDR3 sequence is 14 residues long. Per the germline V gene, CDR1 is MDHEN and CDR2 is SYDVKM. The V gene end was trimmed by 1 base and the J gene end by 7 bases; junction bases not matched to a gene: 3.

V is TRBV19 and J is TRBJ2-1; 8 nucleotides agree with TRBD2. There are 16 residues in the CDR3. After removal of 3 bases from V and 0 bases from J, the junction contained 4 bases not matched to a gene. Germline V gene lookup returns CDR1 LNHDA and CDR2 SQIVND (reference sequence). CDR3 loop: CASSIFSGGSYNEQFF. The CDR3 DNA sequence: TGTGCCAGTAGTATTTTCAGCGGGGGCTCCTACAATGAGCAGTTCTTC.

This rearrangement joins TRBV24-1 to TRBJ2-3; TRBD1 matches at 7 bases. This CDR3 contains 13 residues. In germline, CDR1 is KGHDR, CDR2 SFDVKD. V lost 9 bases and J lost 2; bases outside the gene matches: 4. CDR3 amino acids: CATLGQHTDTQYF. CDR3 nucleotide sequence: TGTGCCACCCTGGGACAGCACACAGATACGCAGTATTTT.

J is TRBJ2-1 and V is TRBV27; 13 bases line up with TRBD2. Germline loops: CDR1 MNHEY, CDR2 SMNVEV (reference sequence). This CDR3 is built from 17 residues. V lost 3 bases to trimming and J lost 3 bases; unmatched junction nucleotides: 5. This CDR3 reads CASSFLGLAGNYNEQFF. CDR3 DNA sequence: TGTGCCAGCAGTTTCCTGGGACTAGCGGGAAACTACAATGAGCAGTTCTTC.

The V gene is TRBV7-8, the J gene TRBJ2-3, with TRBD2 matching over 13 bases. This CDR3 comprises 16 residues. J lost 6 bases, V lost 4 bases, and 7 bases had no gene match. Per the germline V gene, CDR1 is SGHVS and CDR2 is FQNEAQ. The CDR3 bases are TGTGCCAGCAGCTCCGATGGACTAGCGGGAGTTGATACGCAGTATTTT. This encodes CASSSDGLAGVDTQYF.

This clone was found a few times. The genes are TRBV4-1 and TRBJ2-1, with 7 bases that match TRBD2. Germline V gives CDR1 MGHRA, CDR2 YSYEKL. The CDR3 has 17 residues. Trimming took 0 bases from V and 5 from J; bases not matched to a gene: 10. The CDR3, as DNA: TGCGCCAGCAGCCAAGATGGGGGAGCGGGGACCAACAATGAGCAGTTCTTC. It codes for CASSQDGGAGTNNEQFF.

Regarding this clone: Different DNA sequences within this sample yield the same CDR3. V is TRBV28 and J is TRBJ2-7; D ambiguous. CDR3 length: 11 residues. Trimming removed 4 bases at V and 4 bases at J, with 5 bases between. Germline CDR1 and CDR2: MDHEN and SYDVKM. CDR3 nucleotides: TGTGCCAGCAGTTCAGTTTACGAGCAGTACTTC. It encodes CASSSVYEQYF.

This chain links TRBV3-1 (or the pseudogene TRBV3-2) with TRBJ2-2; 7 bases align to TRBD2. The CDR3 contains 16 residues. Trimming took 1 base from V and 3 from J; bases not matched to a gene: 5. Germline V lookup: CDR1 LGHDT, CDR2 YNNKEL (reference sequence). The CDR3 region has the DNA TGTGCCAGCAGCCAAGGGGAGGGGCCCTACACCGGGGAGCTGTTTTTT. The encoded protein is CASSQGEGPYTGELFF.

This chain uses TRBV5-1 with TRBJ2-7, with 13 positions matching TRBD2. Unmatched junction bases numbered 11, after V lost 4 bases and J lost 7 bases. The CDR3 runs 16 residues. CDR1 and CDR2 from the germline V gene are SGHRS and YFSETQ. Here the CDR3 reads CASSPGGTSGTREQYF. DNA for the CDR3: TGCGCCAGCAGCCCCGGGGGGACTAGCGGGACGCGGGAGCAGTACTTC.

The chain employs TRBV5-1 and TRBJ2-2, with 10 bases identical to TRBD1. Germline CDR1 is SGHRS and CDR2 is YFSETQ. J was trimmed by 5 bases and V by 5 bases; bases with no gene match: 12. This CDR3 region has 17 residues. Here the CDR3 reads CASSAGTGVSGTGELFF. CDR3 nucleotide sequence: TGCGCCAGCAGTGCCGGGACAGGGGTCTCGGGAACCGGGGAGCTGTTTTTT.

The J gene is TRBJ2-7, the V gene TRBV28; 10 bases fit TRBD1. Germline values: CDR1 MDHEN, CDR2 SYDVKM. The V segment lost 4 bases and the J segment 4 bases; nucleotides outside the gene matches: 10. The CDR3 has 16 residues. The CDR3 DNA is TGTGCCAGCAGTTATCAGGGACAGGGGTTCTCTTACGAGCAGTACTTC. It translates to CASSYQGQGFSYEQYF.

This chain links TRBV5-6 with TRBJ2-3; 10 positions agree with TRBD2. The CDR3 spans 15 residues. V lost 0 bases, J lost 4 bases, and 2 bases stayed unmatched. Germline CDR1 SGHDT, CDR2 YYEEEE. For the CDR3, the DNA is TGTGCCAGCAGCTTGGGCCTAGCGGGAGCAGATACGCAGTATTTT. This sequence encodes CASSLGLAGADTQYF.

The chain's CDR3 is CASSLEGKVSTEAFF. For the CDR3, the DNA is TGTGCCAGCAGCTTGGAGGGGAAGGTTAGCACTGAAGCTTTCTTT. The chain is built from TRBV11-2 and TRBJ1-1, with D maybe TRBD1 (5 bases). The CDR3 is made up of 15 amino acids. V dropped 3 bases and J dropped 4 bases, with 15 bases sitting between them. Germline lookup yields CDR1 SGHAT and CDR2 FQNNGV.

V gene TRBV3-1 (or the pseudogene TRBV3-2) combines with J gene TRBJ2-7; a possible D gene is TRBD1 (5 bases). The V and J ends lost 0 bases and 6 bases respectively, with 15 bases between them. The CDR3 runs 15 residues. CDR1 LGHDT and CDR2 YNNKEL come from the germline V gene (reference sequence). This CDR3 reads CASSQDSGQASEQYF. The CDR3 DNA follows: TGTGCCAGCAGCCAAGATTCCGGACAAGCCTCCGAGCAGTACTTC.

The J gene is TRBJ2-2, the V gene TRBV5-1; 8 nucleotides align to TRBD2. The trim removed 4 bases at V and 5 bases at J, leaving 13 bases unmatched. Germline V gene lookup returns CDR1 SGHRS and CDR2 YFSETQ. CDR3 length equals 17 residues. CDR3 amino acids: CASSPFLPGGETGELFF. The CDR3 DNA reads as TGCGCCAGCAGCCCTTTCCTTCCGGGAGGGGAAACCGGGGAGCTGTTTTTT.

The chain links TRBV28 to TRBJ1-4; unclear D gene. The CDR3 has 16 amino acids. Trimming left V 4 bases short and J 0 bases short, with 12 bases between. CDR1 is MDHEN, CDR2 SYDVKM, per germline. The CDR3 sequence is CASSSDFGATNEKLFF. In DNA, the CDR3 is TGTGCCAGCAGTTCCGACTTCGGGGCAACTAATGAAAAACTGTTTTTT.

This clone was observed once. The rearrangement uses TRBV19 and TRBJ2-3; a weak D match, TRBD1 (6 bases). CDR1 and CDR2 (germline): LNHDA, SQIVND (reference sequence). Trimming removed 7 bases from V and 5 bases from J, with 19 bases in between. This CDR3 spans 15 amino acids. The CDR3 DNA is TGTGCCAGTATGAGGTCAGGGGTGGCCGGAGATACGCAGTATTTT. Translated: CASMRSGVAGDTQYF.

The chain links TRBV4-2 to TRBJ1-6, with D perhaps matching TRBD1 (5 bases). The CDR3 covers 15 residues. Germline lookup yields CDR1 LGHNA and CDR2 YNFKEQ. Between the trimmed V and J ends, which lost 0 bases and 9 bases, there was a span of 12 bases. DNA of the CDR3: TGTGCCAGCAGCCAAGATCGGGGGGGAGGTTCACCCCTCCACTTT. Encoded protein: CASSQDRGGGSPLHF.

V is TRBV28 and J is TRBJ1-2; 8 positions match TRBD1. The CDR3 runs to 14 residues. V was clipped by 7 bases and J by 2 bases; unmatched bases: 6. Germline loops: CDR1 MDHEN, CDR2 SYDVKM. CDR3 nucleotides: TGTGCCAGCACCCGGGACAGGCTAAACTATGGCTACACCTTC. It codes for CASTRDRLNYGYTF.

The gene calls are TRBV20-1 and TRBJ1-4, with no clear D. V was trimmed by 3 bases and J by 8 bases, leaving 10 bases between them. The CDR3 has 12 residues. Germline V lookup: CDR1 DFQATT, CDR2 SNEGSKA (reference sequence). CDR3 sequence reads: CSASRGDEKLFF. The CDR3 DNA follows: TGCAGTGCTAGTCGGGGAGACGAAAAACTGTTTTTT.

This clone is a singleton in its sample. This chain links TRBV7-3 with TRBJ1-6; tentatively, D is TRBD1 (6 bases). The CDR3 sequence is 14 residues long. Trimming removed 2 bases at V and 5 bases at J, with 7 bases between. Germline V lookup: CDR1 SGHTA, CDR2 FQGTGA. As DNA, the CDR3 is TGTGCCAGCAGCTTACGACAGGATAATTCACCCCTCCACTTT. Its translation is CASSLRQDNSPLHF.

This clone was seen a single time. The rearrangement links TRBV10-3 to TRBJ2-2; 13 bases fit TRBD2. Germline V gives CDR1 ENHRY, CDR2 SYGVKD. The CDR3 loop spans 15 amino acids. Trimming removed 6 bases from V and 5 bases from J; junction bases left unmatched: 3. CDR3 protein: CAIRPGLAGTGELFF. CDR3 DNA: TGTGCCATCAGACCGGGACTAGCGGGAACCGGGGAGCTGTTTTTT.

J is TRBJ2-3 and V is TRBV5-1; TRBD1 aligns across 7 bases. J lost 1 base, V lost 0 bases, and 5 bases had no gene match. CDR3 size: 16 residues. Looked up from germline, CDR1 is SGHRS and CDR2 is YFSETQ. DNA for the CDR3: TGCGCCAGCAGCTTGGGACAGGGTGAGGGCACAGATACGCAGTATTTT. Amino acid sequence: CASSLGQGEGTDTQYF. Together with reference TRBV5-1 and TRBJ2-3, the CDR3 gives the full variable domain: KAGVTQTPRYLIKTRGQQVTLSCSPISGHRSVSWYQQTPGQGLQFLFEYFSETQRNKGNFPGRFSGRQFSNSRSEMNVSTLELGDSALYLCASSLGQGEGTDTQYFGPGTRLTVL.